These T cell receptor beta chains were read from a single sample in a study of T cell responses to AZD1222 COVID-19 vaccine. Libraries were prepared by immunoSEQ multiplex PCR; TCRdb keeps only in-frame clonotypes and omits some of them. The data contain approximately 120,000 clones, 84% of them singletons. Sample: peripheral blood, taken 28 days after the second AZD1222 dose. All receptors derive from an adult who received the AZD1222 COVID-19 vaccine. CDR3s include the opening cysteine and the closing phenylalanine or tryptophan. The D gene is left open where the match is weak. Not every row has a clone size; where given, it reads once, few, many or a size class.

size	V	D	J	DNA	CDR3
.	TRBV18	.	TRBJ1-5	TGTGCCAGCTCACCGCTCGGGGATCAGCCCCAGCATTTT	CASSPLGDQPQHF
.	TRBV24-1	.	TRBJ2-3	TGTGCCACCAGTTTTAGCACAGATACGCAGTATTTT	CATSFSTDTQYF
.	TRBV12-5	.	TRBJ2-7	TGTGCTAGTGGTTACAGGAGTACCTCCTACGAGCAGTACTTC	CASGYRSTSYEQYF
.	TRBV28	.	TRBJ1-3	TGTGCCAGCAGTGCAGTTCGGGGGGCAAATTCTGGAAACACCATATATTTT	CASSAVRGANSGNTIYF
.	TRBV28	.	TRBJ1-1	TGTGCCAGCGGCGGGGTCACTGAAGCTTTCTTT	CASGGVTEAFF
.	TRBV27	.	TRBJ1-1	TGTGCCAGCAAGTCAAACAACCTGAACACTGAAGCTTTCTTT	CASKSNNLNTEAFF
.	TRBV5-6	TRBD1	TRBJ1-5	TGTGCCAGCAGCAAAGGACAGGGGAATCAGCCCCAGCATTTT	CASSKGQGNQPQHF
.	TRBV9	TRBD2	TRBJ2-3	TGTGCCAGCAGCGTACGAGCGGGACGCACAGATACGCAGTATTTT	CASSVRAGRTDTQYF
once	TRBV2	.	TRBJ1-2	TGTGCCAGCAGAATGATGGGGACGGGAACCAACGGTGGCTACACCTTC	CASRMMGTGTNGGYTF
.	TRBV19	.	TRBJ1-1	TGTGCCAGTAGGCCTACAGGACTGAACACTGAAGCTTTCTTT	CASRPTGLNTEAFF
.	TRBV28	TRBD1	TRBJ1-4	TGTGCCAGCAGCACCGACAGGGGGAATGGAAAACTGTTTTTT	CASSTDRGNGKLFF
.	TRBV28	.	TRBJ1-3	TGTGCCAGCAGTATTACCCCACAGAAAACTGGAAACACCATATATTTT	CASSITPQKTGNTIYF
.	TRBV18	.	TRBJ1-6	TGTGCCAGCTCACCAATTAACCAGGGAGATTCACCCCTCCACTTT	CASSPINQGDSPLHF
.	TRBV3-1/TRBV3-2	.	TRBJ1-2	TGTGCCAGCAGCCAAGTTGGCTCTTATGGCTACACCTTC	CASSQVGSYGYTF
few	TRBV20-1	.	TRBJ2-7	TGCAGTGCTGTGGGACGGGTGGAGCAGTACTTC	CSAVGRVEQYF
.	TRBV9	TRBD2	TRBJ2-5	TGTGCCAGCAGCGCGCGACTAGCTGCGGAGACCCAGTACTTC	CASSARLAAETQYF
.	TRBV27	TRBD1	TRBJ1-6	TGTGCCAGCAGTCCCGGGACAGGGAGGGCCTATAATTCACCCCTCCACTTT	CASSPGTGRAYNSPLHF
.	TRBV5-6	TRBD1	TRBJ1-1	TGTGCCAGCAGACTGGGGACAGGGCCTATTAGCCCGGACACTGAAGCTTTCTTT	CASRLGTGPISPDTEAFF
.	TRBV11-1	.	TRBJ2-1	TGTGCCAGCAGCTTAGCGTTTCGCGGTGAGCAGTTCTTC	CASSLAFRGEQFF
.	TRBV28	.	TRBJ2-7	TGTGCCAGCAGTTCTCGGCCATACGAGCAGTACTTC	CASSSRPYEQYF
.	TRBV28	.	TRBJ1-5	TGTGCCAGCAGCCCGACAGTAGGGAGCAATCAGCCCCAGCATTTT	CASSPTVGSNQPQHF
.	TRBV5-1	.	TRBJ2-7	TGCGCCAGCAGCGAACAGGGACCCCAGCAGTACTTC	CASSEQGPQQYF
.	TRBV19	.	TRBJ2-7	TGTGCCAGTAGTTCCTGGACACATTCCTACGAGCAGTACTTC	CASSSWTHSYEQYF
.	TRBV7-8	.	TRBJ1-5	TGTGCCAGCAGCTTAATTGGGGGCGGCGGGCCCCAGCATTTT	CASSLIGGGGPQHF
.	TRBV3-1/TRBV3-2	.	TRBJ2-1	TGTGCCAGCAGGTATGACCAGGGGATAACCTACAATGAGCAGTTCTTC	CASRYDQGITYNEQFF
.	TRBV18	.	TRBJ1-2	TGTGCCAGCTCACCCCCGAGTGTATCGAGCTACACCTTC	CASSPPSVSSYTF
.	TRBV4-2	.	TRBJ1-5	TGTGCCAGCAGCCACCTACTGGGGAGCAATCAGCCCCAGCATTTT	CASSHLLGSNQPQHF
.	TRBV30	.	TRBJ1-1	TGTGCCTGGAGTCCTCCAATGAACACTGAAGCTTTCTTT	CAWSPPMNTEAFF
.	TRBV27	TRBD1	TRBJ1-5	TGTGCCAGCAGTTTAGGCCCCCAGGGGGGCAATCAGCCCCAGCATTTT	CASSLGPQGGNQPQHF
.	TRBV12-3/TRBV12-4	.	TRBJ1-1	TGTGCCAGCAGAGGGACAAAAAGGGAAGCTTTCTTT	CASRGTKREAFF
.	TRBV28	.	TRBJ1-5	TGTGCCAGCAGTTTATTTTACAGAGATCAGCCCCAGCATTTT	CASSLFYRDQPQHF
.	TRBV27	TRBD1	TRBJ1-6	TGTGCCAGCAGTTTAGGTGGCAGGGGGAATTCACCCCTCCACTTT	CASSLGGRGNSPLHF
.	TRBV14	.	TRBJ1-5	TGTGCCAGCAGCTTTGGACTGGATCAGCCCCAGCATTTT	CASSFGLDQPQHF
.	TRBV12-3/TRBV12-4	.	TRBJ1-2	TGTGCCAGCAGTTTATCTAACTATGGCTACACCTTC	CASSLSNYGYTF
.	TRBV3-1/TRBV3-2	.	TRBJ1-6	TGTGCCAGCAGCCAAGTCTTGGCAGGGGCACCCCTCCACTTT	CASSQVLAGAPLHF
.	TRBV7-2	.	TRBJ2-7	TGTGCCAGCAGCAAGTCCCCGGGACGGGACTACGAGCAGTACTTC	CASSKSPGRDYEQYF
.	TRBV9	.	TRBJ2-5	TGTGCCAGCAGCGTAGGAGGGACCCAAGAGACCCAGTACTTC	CASSVGGTQETQYF
.	TRBV6-4	.	TRBJ1-4	TGTGCCAGCAGTATTACCGCAACTAATGAAAAACTGTTTTTT	CASSITATNEKLFF
.	TRBV18	.	TRBJ2-3	TGTGCCAGCTCACCACTGGAGGCAGATACGCAGTATTTT	CASSPLEADTQYF
.	TRBV30	.	TRBJ1-1	TGTGCCTGGAGATGGGGGACGGGAGAAGCTTTCTTT	CAWRWGTGEAFF
.	TRBV2	.	TRBJ2-5	TGTGCCTCGCAGGTCACGGAGACCCAGTACTTC	CASQVTETQYF
few	TRBV5-1	.	TRBJ1-2	TGCGCCAGCAGCCTACCAACACAGGGAGGCTACACCTTC	CASSLPTQGGYTF
.	TRBV11-2	TRBD2	TRBJ2-7	TGTGCCAGCAGGTCGGGGGGGTTCTACGAGCAGTACTTC	CASRSGGFYEQYF